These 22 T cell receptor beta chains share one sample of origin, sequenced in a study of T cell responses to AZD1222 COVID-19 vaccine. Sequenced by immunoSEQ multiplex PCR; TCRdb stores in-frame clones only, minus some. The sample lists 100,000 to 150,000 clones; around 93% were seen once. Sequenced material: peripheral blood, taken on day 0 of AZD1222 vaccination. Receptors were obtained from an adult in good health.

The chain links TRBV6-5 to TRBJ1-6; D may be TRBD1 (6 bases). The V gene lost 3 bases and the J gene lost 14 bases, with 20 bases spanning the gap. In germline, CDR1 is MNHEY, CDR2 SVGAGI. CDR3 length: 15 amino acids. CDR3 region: CASSYYRGGEGTLHF. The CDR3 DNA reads TGTGCCAGCAGTTATTACCGGGGGGGCGAGGGGACCCTCCACTTT.

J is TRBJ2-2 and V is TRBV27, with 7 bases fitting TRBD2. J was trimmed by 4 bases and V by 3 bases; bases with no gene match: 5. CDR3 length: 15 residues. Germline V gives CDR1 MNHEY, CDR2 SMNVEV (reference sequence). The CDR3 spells CASSLWEGVTGELFF. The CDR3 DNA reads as TGTGCCAGCAGTTTGTGGGAGGGCGTCACCGGGGAGCTGTTTTTT.

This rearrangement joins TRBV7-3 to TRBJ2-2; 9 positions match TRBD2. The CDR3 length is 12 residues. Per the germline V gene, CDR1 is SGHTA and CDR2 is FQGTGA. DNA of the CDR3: TGTACTACTAGCGGGTACACCGGGGAGCTGTTTTTT. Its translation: CTTSGYTGELFF.

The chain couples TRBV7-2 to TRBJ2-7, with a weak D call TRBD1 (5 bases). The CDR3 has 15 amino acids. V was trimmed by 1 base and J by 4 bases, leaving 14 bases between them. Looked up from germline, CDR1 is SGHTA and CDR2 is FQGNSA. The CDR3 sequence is CASSLEAGQRYEQYF. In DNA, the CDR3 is TGTGCCAGCAGCTTAGAGGCAGGGCAACGGTACGAGCAGTACTTC.

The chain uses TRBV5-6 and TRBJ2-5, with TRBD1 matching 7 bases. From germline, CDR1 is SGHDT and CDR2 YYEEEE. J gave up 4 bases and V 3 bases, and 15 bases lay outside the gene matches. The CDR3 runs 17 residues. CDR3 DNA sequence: TGTGCCAGCAGCTGGCGGAAGACAGGGAAAGGGACAGAGACCCAGTACTTC. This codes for CASSWRKTGKGTETQYF.

CDR3 bases: TGTGCCACCAGTGACCCTGGAAGGGACAGATCAGGCTACACCTTC. This gives the protein CATSDPGRDRSGYTF. The rearrangement links TRBV24-1 to TRBJ1-2; the match to TRBD1 covers 7 bases. Looked up from germline, CDR1 is KGHDR and CDR2 is SFDVKD. Unmatched junction bases numbered 12, after V lost 4 bases and J lost 8 bases. This CDR3 region has 15 residues.

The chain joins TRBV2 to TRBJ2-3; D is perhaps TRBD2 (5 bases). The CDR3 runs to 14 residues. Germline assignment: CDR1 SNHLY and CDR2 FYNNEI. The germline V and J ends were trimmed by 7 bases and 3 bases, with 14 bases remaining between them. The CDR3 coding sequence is TGTGCCAGCACCCCGGCGGGCGGGACAGATACGCAGTATTTT. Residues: CASTPAGGTDTQYF. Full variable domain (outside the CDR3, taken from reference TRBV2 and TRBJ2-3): EPEVTQTPSHQVTQMGQEVILRCVPISNHLYFYWYRQILGQKVEFLVSFYNNEISEKSEIFDDQFSVERPDGSNFTLKIRSTKLEDSAMYFCASTPAGGTDTQYFGPGTRLTVL.

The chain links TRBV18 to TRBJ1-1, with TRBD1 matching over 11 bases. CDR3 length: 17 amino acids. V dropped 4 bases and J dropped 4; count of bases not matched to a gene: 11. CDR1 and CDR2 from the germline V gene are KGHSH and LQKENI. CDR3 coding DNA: TGTGCCAGCTCACGAACACCTTCCGGGACAGGGGGCACTGAAGCTTTCTTT. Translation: CASSRTPSGTGGTEAFF.

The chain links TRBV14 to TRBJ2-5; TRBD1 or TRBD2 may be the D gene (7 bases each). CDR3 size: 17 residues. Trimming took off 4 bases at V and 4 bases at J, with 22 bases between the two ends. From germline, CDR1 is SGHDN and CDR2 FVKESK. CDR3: CASSLRTKTGRGETQYF. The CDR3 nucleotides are TGTGCCAGCAGCCTCCGAACCAAGACAGGGAGGGGAGAGACCCAGTACTTC.

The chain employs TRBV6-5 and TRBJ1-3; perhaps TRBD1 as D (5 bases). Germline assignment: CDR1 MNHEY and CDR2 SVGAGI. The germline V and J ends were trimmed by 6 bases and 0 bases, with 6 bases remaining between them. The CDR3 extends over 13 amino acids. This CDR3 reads CASSRDSGNTIYF. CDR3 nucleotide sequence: TGTGCCAGCAGCAGGGACTCTGGAAACACCATATATTTT.

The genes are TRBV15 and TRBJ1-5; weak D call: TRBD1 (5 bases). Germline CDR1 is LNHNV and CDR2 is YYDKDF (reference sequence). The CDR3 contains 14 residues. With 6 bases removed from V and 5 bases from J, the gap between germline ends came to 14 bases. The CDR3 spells CATSLGLGDQPQHF. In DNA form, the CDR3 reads TGTGCCACCAGTCTCGGGTTAGGGGATCAGCCCCAGCATTTT.

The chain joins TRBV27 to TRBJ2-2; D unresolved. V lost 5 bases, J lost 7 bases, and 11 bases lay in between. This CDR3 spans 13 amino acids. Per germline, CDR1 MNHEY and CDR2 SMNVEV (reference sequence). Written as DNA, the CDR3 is TGTGCCAGCAGTCCCCGGTTTGACGGGGAGCTGTTTTTT. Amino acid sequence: CASSPRFDGELFF.

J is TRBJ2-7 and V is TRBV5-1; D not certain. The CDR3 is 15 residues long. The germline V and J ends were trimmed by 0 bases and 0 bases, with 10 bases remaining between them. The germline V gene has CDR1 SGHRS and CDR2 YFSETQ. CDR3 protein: CASSLDPLTSYEQYF. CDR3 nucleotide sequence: TGCGCCAGCAGCTTGGACCCTCTTACCTCCTACGAGCAGTACTTC.

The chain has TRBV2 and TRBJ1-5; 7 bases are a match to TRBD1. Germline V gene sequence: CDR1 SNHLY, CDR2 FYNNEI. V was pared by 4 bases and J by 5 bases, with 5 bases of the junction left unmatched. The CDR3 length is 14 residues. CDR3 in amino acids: CASSGQGVYQPQHF. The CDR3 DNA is TGTGCCAGCAGTGGACAGGGAGTATATCAGCCCCAGCATTTT.

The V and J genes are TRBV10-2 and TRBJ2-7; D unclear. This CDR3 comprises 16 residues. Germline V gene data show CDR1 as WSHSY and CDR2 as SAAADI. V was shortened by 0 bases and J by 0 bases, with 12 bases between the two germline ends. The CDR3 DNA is TGCGCCAGCAGTGAGTCACGGCGGCTAAGCTCCTACGAGCAGTACTTC. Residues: CASSESRRLSSYEQYF.

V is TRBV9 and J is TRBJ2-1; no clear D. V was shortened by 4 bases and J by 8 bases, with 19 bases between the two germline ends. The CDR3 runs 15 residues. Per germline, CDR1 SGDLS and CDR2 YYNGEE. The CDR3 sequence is CASSYLGLGFDEQFF. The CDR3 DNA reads TGTGCCAGCAGCTATCTAGGGCTCGGGTTCGATGAGCAGTTCTTC.

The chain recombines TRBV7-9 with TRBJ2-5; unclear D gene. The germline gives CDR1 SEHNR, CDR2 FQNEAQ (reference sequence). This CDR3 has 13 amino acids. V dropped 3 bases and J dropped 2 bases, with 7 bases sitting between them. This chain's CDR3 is CASSFWQQETQYF. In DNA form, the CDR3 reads TGTGCCAGCAGCTTTTGGCAGCAAGAGACCCAGTACTTC.

The CDR3 sequence: CASSLSRTDQPQHF. CDR3 sequence (DNA): TGTGCCAGCAGTTTATCGAGGACAGATCAGCCCCAGCATTTT. This chain uses TRBV27 with TRBJ1-5, with a possible D match to TRBD1 (6 bases). From germline, CDR1 is MNHEY and CDR2 SMNVEV (reference sequence). This CDR3 contains 14 residues. Trimming removed 0 bases from V and 5 bases from J, with 8 bases in between.

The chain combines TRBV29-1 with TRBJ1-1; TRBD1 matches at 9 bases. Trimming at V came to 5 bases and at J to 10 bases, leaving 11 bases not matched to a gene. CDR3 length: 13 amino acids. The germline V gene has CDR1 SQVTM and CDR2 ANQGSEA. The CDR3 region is CSVLPGQGLGAFF. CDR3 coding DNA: TGCAGCGTTTTACCGGGACAGGGTCTCGGAGCTTTCTTT.

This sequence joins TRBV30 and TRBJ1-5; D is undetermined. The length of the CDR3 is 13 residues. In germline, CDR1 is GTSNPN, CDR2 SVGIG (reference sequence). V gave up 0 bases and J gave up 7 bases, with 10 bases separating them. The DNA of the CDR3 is TGTGCCTGGAGTGTACTTCCACAGCAGCCCCAGCATTTT. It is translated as CAWSVLPQQPQHF.

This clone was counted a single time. The CDR3 here is CASSLAGERYEQYF. CDR3 nucleotides: TGCGCCAGCAGCTTAGCGGGAGAACGCTACGAGCAGTACTTC. The rearrangement joins TRBV5-1 to TRBJ2-7, with 8 bases aligning to TRBD2. With V trimmed by 2 bases and J by 3 bases, 4 bases remained unmatched. CDR3 length: 14 amino acids. Germline values: CDR1 SGHRS, CDR2 YFSETQ.

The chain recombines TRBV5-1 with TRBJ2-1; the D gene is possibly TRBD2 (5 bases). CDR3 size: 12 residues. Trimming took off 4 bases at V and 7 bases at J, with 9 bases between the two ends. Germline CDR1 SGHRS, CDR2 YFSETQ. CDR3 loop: CASSLLVNEQFF. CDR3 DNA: TGCGCCAGCAGCCTACTAGTAAATGAGCAGTTCTTC.